A selection of T cell receptor beta chains follows, all from one sample in a study of T cell responses to AZD1222 COVID-19 vaccine. TCRdb's table, derived via immunoSEQ multiplex PCR, lists solely in-frame clones and lacks some. The profile shows over 95,000 clones, approximately 90% of them singletons. Sequences were derived from peripheral blood, sampled on day 0 of AZD1222 vaccination. The receptors shown here come from an adult in good health. Both conserved end residues are part of each CDR3. A D gene is named only where the DNA matches it firmly. A row's size may be missing; if present it is once, few, many or a size class.

TRBD2	TRBJ2-1	TRBV24-1	NA	TGTGCCACCGGGGGAGGGGTCCCACCAAAACACAATGAGCAGTTCTTC	CATGGGVPPKHNEQFF
NA	TRBJ2-3	TRBV5-4	NA	TGTGCCAGCAGCGGGACTAGCACAGATACGCAGTATTTT	CASSGTSTDTQYF
TRBD1	TRBJ1-2	TRBV5-8	NA	TGTGCCAGCAGCTTGAGGACAGGGGCTGGCAACTATGGCTACACCTTC	CASSLRTGAGNYGYTF
TRBD1	TRBJ1-4	TRBV23-1	once	TGCGCCAGCAGTCAACCTTATTGGATGACAGGGAGCTGGGGTAATGAAAAACTGTTTTTT	CASSQPYWMTGSWGNEKLFF
NA	TRBJ2-7	TRBV5-1	NA	TGCGCCAGCAGCTTGGCCCTAGGTCAGGGTAACTACGAGCAGTACTTC	CASSLALGQGNYEQYF
TRBD1	TRBJ2-6	TRBV19	NA	TGTGCCAGTAGTATGTGGGACAGAGACTCTGGGGCCAACGTCCTGACTTTC	CASSMWDRDSGANVLTF
NA	TRBJ2-5	TRBV11-1	NA	TGTGCCAGCAGCCCCAGGCGGGCGGGGACCCAAGAGACCCAGTACTTC	CASSPRRAGTQETQYF
TRBD1	TRBJ1-6	TRBV5-6	NA	TGTGCCAGCAGAGATCAGGGGGCTTGGTCACCCCTCCACTTT	CASRDQGAWSPLHF
NA	TRBJ1-4	TRBV11-3	medium-sized	TGTGCCAGCAGCTCCATCACAACTAATGAAAAACTGTTTTTT	CASSSITTNEKLFF
NA	TRBJ1-1	TRBV6-5	NA	TGTGCCAGCAGTTCCCCCCCACCCCCTTGGCTATCTTTCTTT	CASSSPPPPWLSFF
NA	TRBJ2-2	TRBV6-2/TRBV6-3	NA	TGTGCCAGCAGTTCCCAGCTTTGGGCCAGAGAGGTGGAGCTGTTTTTT	CASSSQLWAREVELFF
NA	TRBJ1-1	TRBV15	NA	TGTGCCACCAGCAACGAAAATGGGGGGAGGGCTTTCTTT	CATSNENGGRAFF
TRBD1	TRBJ2-3	TRBV27	NA	TGTGCCAGCAGACCCACCGCTTCCAACCGGGACAGTAGCACAGATACGCAGTATTTT	CASRPTASNRDSSTDTQYF
NA	TRBJ2-2	TRBV5-1	NA	TGCGCCAGCAGCGCCCTTAAACCGAACACCGGGGAGCTGTTTTTT	CASSALKPNTGELFF
NA	TRBJ2-7	TRBV27	NA	TGTGCCAGCAGTTTATCGGTAGCCTACGAGCAGTACTTC	CASSLSVAYEQYF
NA	TRBJ1-3	TRBV3-1/TRBV3-2	NA	TGTGCCAGCAGCCAGGTCGCGGGAAACACCATATATTTT	CASSQVAGNTIYF
TRBD1	TRBJ2-6	TRBV7-4	NA	TGTGCCAGCAGCCGCCCCTTGGGGACAGGGAACTCTGGGGCCAACGTCCTGACTTTC	CASSRPLGTGNSGANVLTF
NA	TRBJ2-6	TRBV9	once	TGTGCCAGCAGCGTAATGGGGGCTGGGGCCAACGTCCTGACTTTC	CASSVMGAGANVLTF
NA	TRBJ1-3	TRBV4-2	NA	TGTGCCAGTACAACAGGGACCCCTGGAAACACCATATATTTT	CASTTGTPGNTIYF
NA	TRBJ1-1	TRBV28	NA	TGTGCCAGCAGCCCCCTCGGCACTGAAGCTTTCTTT	CASSPLGTEAFF
NA	TRBJ2-7	TRBV28	NA	TGTGCCAGCACCTGGAACTCCTACGAGCAGTACTTC	CASTWNSYEQYF
NA	TRBJ2-2	TRBV29-1	NA	TGCAGCGCCCCAGGGGACACCGGGGAGCTGTTTTTT	CSAPGDTGELFF
TRBD1	TRBJ2-1	TRBV6-5	NA	TGTGCCAGCAACGTACAGGGGGCAAATGAGCAGTTCTTC	CASNVQGANEQFF
TRBD1	TRBJ1-5	TRBV6-2/TRBV6-3	NA	TGTGCCAGCAGCAAGGACAGGGCGGTGGGTCAGCCCCAGCATTTT	CASSKDRAVGQPQHF
NA	TRBJ1-5	TRBV5-5	NA	TGTGCCAGCAGCTTGACCGACAGGAATTATCAGCCCCAGCATTTT	CASSLTDRNYQPQHF
NA	TRBJ1-2	TRBV28	NA	TGTGCCAGCACCCGAGGGGGGTCAAGCGGCTACACCTTC	CASTRGGSSGYTF
NA	TRBJ1-2	TRBV6-5	NA	TGTGCCAGCAGTCCTTCGGGGGGGCCCGGAGGCTACACCTTC	CASSPSGGPGGYTF
NA	TRBJ1-5	TRBV5-6	once	TGTGCCAGCAGCTTGGGGCAGGCCTATCAGCCCCAGCATTTT	CASSLGQAYQPQHF
NA	TRBJ1-2	TRBV7-9	NA	TGTGCCAGCAGCTTAGCGGAGGGTTTTGGCTACACCTTC	CASSLAEGFGYTF
NA	TRBJ1-5	TRBV5-6	NA	TGTGCCAGCAGCAAAGGGAGGAATCAGCCCCAGCATTTT	CASSKGRNQPQHF
NA	TRBJ1-2	TRBV4-3	NA	TGCGCCAGCAGCCTGGACAGAGTTAACTATGGCTACACCTTC	CASSLDRVNYGYTF
NA	TRBJ1-6	TRBV4-3	once	TGCGCCAGCAGCCAAGAAGTGGGGGGGGCTAATTCACCCCTCCACTTT	CASSQEVGGANSPLHF
NA	TRBJ2-1	TRBV5-1	NA	TGCGCCAGCAGCTTGTGGCAGAAGACCTACAATGAGCAGTTCTTC	CASSLWQKTYNEQFF
NA	TRBJ2-7	TRBV5-3	NA	TGTGCCAGAAGCAGGACTCGCGGCTCCTACGAGCAGTACTTC	CARSRTRGSYEQYF
NA	TRBJ1-6	TRBV9	NA	TGTGCCAGCAGCGTAGGCCCAGGGGAGAATTCACCCCTCCACTTT	CASSVGPGENSPLHF
NA	TRBJ1-6	TRBV6-2/TRBV6-3	NA	TGTGCCAGCACCCCAGGCCCCCTGCCGAATTCACCCCTCCACTTT	CASTPGPLPNSPLHF